This T cell receptor (beta chain) stems from a study of cytomegalovirus exposure and HLA in healthy donors. In the study overall: About 82 million unique TCRs from HLA-typed donors were held in an early release of data.

In the PCR, 60 Vbeta and 13 Jbeta primers were used. Generated by immunoSEQ multiplex PCR, the TCRdb table keeps only in-frame clones and is missing some. The sample has about 130,000 clones; 65% to 90% are singletons. This receptor was taken from a man aged 50 to 60 in good health and CMV-seronegative. Sample: PBMCs.

The CDR3 DNA sequence: TGTGCCAGTAGTATAGTGGGGGGGAATTCACCCCTCCACTTT. Its protein product is CASSIVGGNSPLHF. The rearrangement links TRBV19 to TRBJ1-6, with D maybe TRBD1 (5 bases). Trimming took 1 base from V and 7 from J, leaving 8 bases between them. The CDR3 sequence is 14 residues long. Germline V gene sequence: CDR1 LNHDA, CDR2 SQIVND (reference sequence).